The TCR beta chain under discussion was sequenced for a study of T cells after yellow fever vaccination (dated by TCRdb to the late 2010s). A note on the overall study: The SMART-Seq v4 Ultra Low Input RNA kit was used to prepare libraries from fractions with low cell numbers. To track T-cell clones before and after primary and booster YFV17D yellow fever vaccination, bulk TCR alpha and beta repertoires were sequenced longitudinally. Two healthy male donors made up the cohort, one aged 18 to 29 years and the other aged 30 to 40 years. Bulk PBMC replicates and cell subsets were isolated from blood drawn at multiple timepoints before and after both primary and secondary immunization.

TCR cDNA was synthesized by 5'RACE template switching, through which a universal primer site and unique molecular identifiers were introduced. cDNA synthesis was primed from both the TCR alpha and TCR beta constant segments. Libraries were amplified in two PCR steps, with sample barcodes and sequencing adapters added in the second step. Sequencing of libraries was performed on Illumina HiSeq 2500 (2x100 bp) or NovaSeq (2x150 bp). Processing in the source paper ran as follows. Demultiplexing of reads and collapsing into UMI consensus sequences were performed with MIGEC, and V(D)J alignment was carried out with MiXCR. Clonotypes responding to the vaccine were identified with edgeR on replicate PBMC samples, with the criteria of FDR below 0.01 and a log2 fold change above 5 up to day 15. Each bulk clonotype was labeled CD4 or CD8 based on which sequenced repertoire, CD4 or CD8, contained the clonotype at higher abundance. The public reads were quality trimmed at Q25 with fastp and then assembled into clones with MiXCR by TCRdb, keeping productive beta chains. Entries that share a CDR3 protein sequence are merged under the most common genes and DNA. The V and J calls were determined by TCRdb, not by the authors. Across this sample there are hundreds of thousands of distinct CDR3 sequences, with approximately 13% seen only once. 15% of the sample is in the top ten clones.

In regard to this clonotype: Its antigen is not yet known. There are no base qualities to consult, and no much larger clone falls within one base.

Including cysteine and phenylalanine, the CDR3 has 14 amino acids. Only the CDR3 DNA is retained, 42 bases long and in frame from the first base. V loses 3 bases of germline sequence and J loses 1 base, and the interval between the two ends is 9 bases. From the germline V gene, CDR1 is SGHVS and CDR2 is FNYEAQ. The treatment or condition label on this specimen signifies: live attenuated yellow fever vaccine strain. At each blood-draw timepoint, two biological replicates of bulk PBMCs were obtained. PBMCs were isolated from peripheral blood using a standard Ficoll-Paque protocol. TriZol was used to extract RNA from bulk PBMCs, from CD4 and CD8 fractions, and from dextramer-positive and dextramer-negative fractions. Points the paper makes about the study in general: A small share of clonotypes was detected in both CD4 and CD8 compartments, with the overlap likely arising from convergent recombination. After the booster, most of the clones that had expanded following primary vaccination were detected again (almost 98% of CD4 and roughly 90% of CD8), which suggests that memory was broadly maintained. Computational filtering was required because FACS-sorted repertoires could contain abundant contaminating clonotypes from the bulk population. The study included only a couple of donors, which limits how far the findings can be generalized. The secondary T-cell response was found to be weaker but faster than the primary response, with a peak reached on day 5 rather than on day 15.

The sequence was collected from a young man who received the YFV17D yellow fever vaccine. The sequence is built from TRBV7-6 and TRBJ2-5; the D gene identity is not certain. Sequences were derived from PBMCs, sampled on the day of the yellow fever booster vaccination. The DNA is as follows: TGTGCCAGCAGCTTTTGGCCAGGCCAAGAGACCCAGTACTTC. It encodes CASSFWPGQETQYF.